This T cell receptor beta chain is drawn from a study of human thymus T cells. Study-level points and caveats: Thymic TCR repertoires of unrelated people reportedly overlapped highly. Thymic as well as blood repertoires seemed to favor certain V and J genes unevenly.

Measured with immunoSEQ multiplex PCR; TCRdb has only the in-frame clones, and not every one. The sample comprises roughly 130,000 clones, around 94% of which are singletons, and more than 0.02% rests with the top ten. Thymic samples were excised during corrective heart operations. A remark on this clone: What it recognizes is unknown.

There are 15 residues in the CDR3. Germline V CDR1 and CDR2: SNHLY, FYNNEI. J was trimmed by 0 bases and V by 7 bases; bases with no gene match: 4. The chain couples TRBV2 to TRBJ1-4; 8 positions agree with TRBD1. This receptor was obtained from a boy less than two years old with a congenital heart defect but otherwise immunologically healthy. Material for sequencing was thymus tissue. The CDR3 reads CASNGQGATNEKLFF. The CDR3 DNA reads as TGTGCCAGCAACGGACAGGGTGCAACTAATGAAAAACTGTTTTTT.